This TCR beta chain originates from a study of identical twins. Details on this clonotype: The target antigen is unknown.

All donors were healthy Caucasians. Template switching added a universal primer binding site, and final cDNA carried unique molecular identifiers. TCRdb processed the 5' RACE reads anew with MiXCR; each CDR3 protein has one entry. There are 1.5 million or so distinct CDR3 sequences in the sample; roughly a third occur only once, and approximately 0.25% lies in the top ten. Study-level findings and limits: Insertions were fewer in abundant cord blood beta clonotypes, whereas memory repertoires showed none of this pattern. Researchers reported weaker excess twin sharing in beta out-of-frame sequences.

The origin of this receptor is a newborn girl in good health. Sequences were obtained from cord blood.

In DNA, the CDR3 is TGTGCCAGCAGTACCAGGGGAAGCCCCTACAATGAGCAGTACTTC. Translation gives CASSTRGSPYNEQYF. This chain links TRBV12-3 or TRBV12-4 with TRBJ2-1; D possibly corresponds to TRBD1 (6 bases). The J call is uncertain, as TRBJ2-7 better fits the DNA end. This CDR3 comprises 15 residues.